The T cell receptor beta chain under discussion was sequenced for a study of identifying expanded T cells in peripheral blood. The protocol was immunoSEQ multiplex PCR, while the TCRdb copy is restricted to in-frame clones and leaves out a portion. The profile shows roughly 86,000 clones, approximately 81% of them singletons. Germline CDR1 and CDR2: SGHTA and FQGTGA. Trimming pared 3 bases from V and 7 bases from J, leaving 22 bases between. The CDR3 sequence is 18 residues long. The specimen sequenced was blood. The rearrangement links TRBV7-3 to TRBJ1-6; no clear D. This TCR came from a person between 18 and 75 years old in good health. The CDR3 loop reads CASSFLWLECLSNSPLHF. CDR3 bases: TGTGCCAGCAGCTTCCTCTGGCTGGAGTGCCTTTCGAATTCACCCCTCCACTTT.